This passage covers 10 T cell receptor beta chains from one sample sequenced in a study of shared clonotypes between healthy human individuals. Data came from immunoSEQ multiplex PCR; TCRdb stores just in-frame clones and leaves some out. This table holds over a million clones, approximately 68% found once. The source material was memory CD4+ T cells sorted from blood. Subset reported: CD45RA-negative fraction. The receptors here all came from a man aged 18-30 years in good health.

CDR3 residues: CAITPTSFGYEQYF. Here the CDR3 DNA reads TGTGCCATCACACCGACTAGCTTCGGCTACGAGCAGTACTTC. The V gene is TRBV10-3, the J gene TRBJ2-7, with 7 bases that match TRBD2. The CDR3 extends over 14 amino acids. The germline V gene encodes CDR1 ENHRY and CDR2 SYGVKD. The ends lost 7 bases at V and 3 bases at J; junction bases unmatched: 9.

This chain links TRBV5-1 with TRBJ2-5; 7 bases align to TRBD1. Germline V gene sequence: CDR1 SGHRS, CDR2 YFSETQ. The CDR3 totals 15 residues. V shed 0 bases, J shed 1 base, and the junction held 3 bases outside the gene matches. The CDR3: CASSLAGQLQETQYF. Written as DNA, the CDR3 is TGCGCCAGCAGCTTGGCGGGACAGCTCCAAGAGACCCAGTACTTC.

This sequence joins TRBV5-1 and TRBJ1-1; 10 bases align to TRBD1. The CDR3 extends over 17 amino acids. Germline CDR1 SGHRS, CDR2 YFSETQ. The trim removed 1 base at V and 1 base at J, leaving 7 bases unmatched. The CDR3 region is CASSLRGTGEGNTEAFF. The CDR3 DNA is TGCGCCAGCAGCTTGCGTGGGACAGGGGAGGGGAACACTGAAGCTTTCTTT.

V usage is TRBV28 and J usage is TRBJ2-7; D gene ambiguous. The CDR3 runs to 13 residues. With 2 bases removed from V and 2 bases from J, the gap between germline ends came to 7 bases. Germline V CDR1 and CDR2: MDHEN, SYDVKM. The CDR3 is CASSLTAPYEQYF. CDR3 nucleotides: TGTGCCAGCAGTTTAACAGCTCCCTACGAGCAGTACTTC.

Only a few counts were recorded for this clone. The V call is TRBV5-1, the J call TRBJ1-4; no definite D call. This CDR3 is built from 14 residues. CDR1 is SGHRS and CDR2 is YFSETQ in the germline V gene. V was trimmed by 0 bases and J by 5 bases, leaving 8 bases between them. CDR3 coding DNA: TGCGCCAGCAGCTTGGGCCGGAGAAATGAAAAACTGTTTTTT. It yields the protein CASSLGRRNEKLFF.

V is TRBV18 and J is TRBJ2-7; 7 bases line up with TRBD1. CDR3 size: 14 residues. Per the germline V gene, CDR1 is KGHSH and CDR2 is LQKENI. The junction had 8 bases not matched to a gene; V was cut back by 4 bases and J by 5 bases. The CDR3, as DNA: TGTGCCAGCTCACTACAGGGGTCTACGGACGAGCAGTACTTC. It translates to CASSLQGSTDEQYF.

The gene calls are TRBV9 and TRBJ2-2; 9 bases line up with TRBD2. The CDR3 has 15 amino acids. Germline V lookup: CDR1 SGDLS, CDR2 YYNGEE. Germline trimming cut 6 bases from V and 5 bases from J; bases unmatched to any gene: 8. The CDR3: CASTWGLALTGELFF. CDR3 coding DNA: TGTGCCAGCACCTGGGGACTAGCTTTGACCGGGGAGCTGTTTTTT.

The rearrangement links TRBV5-6 to TRBJ2-2; 11 nucleotides agree with TRBD2. There are 16 residues in the CDR3. In germline, CDR1 is SGHDT, CDR2 YYEEEE. After removal of 4 bases from V and 7 bases from J, the junction contained 9 bases not matched to a gene. CDR3 loop: CASSNVAGGRGGELFF. CDR3 coding DNA: TGTGCCAGCAGCAACGTAGCGGGAGGGCGAGGCGGGGAGCTGTTTTTT.

This chain connects TRBV19 to TRBJ2-4; D is perhaps TRBD2 (5 bases). The CDR3 is made up of 17 amino acids. V was pared by 2 bases and J by 1 base, with 15 bases between. Germline V gene sequence: CDR1 LNHDA, CDR2 SQIVND (reference sequence). Here the CDR3 reads CASSIRATMVAKNIQYF. CDR3 nucleotides: TGTGCCAGTAGTATACGGGCGACTATGGTGGCCAAAAACATTCAGTACTTC.

A note on this clone: The sample has other DNA sequences that encode this CDR3 too. The chain carries TRBV19 and TRBJ2-1; 10 bases agree with TRBD2. From germline, CDR1 is LNHDA and CDR2 SQIVND (reference sequence). CDR3 length: 14 residues. Unmatched junction bases numbered 5, after V lost 5 bases and J lost 7 bases. This CDR3 reads CASSVAGGRNEQFF. In nucleotides, the CDR3 is TGTGCCAGTAGTGTAGCGGGAGGTAGAAATGAGCAGTTCTTC.